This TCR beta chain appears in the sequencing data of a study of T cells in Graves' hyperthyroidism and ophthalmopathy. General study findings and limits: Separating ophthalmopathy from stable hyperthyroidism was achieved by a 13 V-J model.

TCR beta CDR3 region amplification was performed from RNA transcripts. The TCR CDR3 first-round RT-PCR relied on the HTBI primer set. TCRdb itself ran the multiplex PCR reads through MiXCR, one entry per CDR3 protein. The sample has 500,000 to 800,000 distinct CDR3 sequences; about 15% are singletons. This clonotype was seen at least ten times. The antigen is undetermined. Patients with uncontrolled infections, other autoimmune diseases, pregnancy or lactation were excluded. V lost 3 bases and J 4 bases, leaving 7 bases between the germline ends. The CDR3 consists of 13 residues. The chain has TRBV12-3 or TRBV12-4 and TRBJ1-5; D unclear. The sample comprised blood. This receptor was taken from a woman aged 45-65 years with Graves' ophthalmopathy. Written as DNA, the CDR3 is TGTGCCAGCAGTTTTCGTGAGAATCAGCCCCAGCATTTT. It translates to CASSFRENQPQHF.